The T cell receptor (beta chain) under discussion was sequenced for a study of CD8+ T cells in alopecia areata. Study-wide points: Clonality was higher in lesional than normal scalp, especially in alopecia totalis/universalis.

TCR sequencing used cDNA made by reverse transcription of extracted RNA. TCRdb's copy holds only in-frame clones and misses some; the assay was immunoSEQ multiplex PCR. The sample lists about 140,000 clones; roughly 46% were seen once. Germline values: CDR1 GTSNPN, CDR2 SVGIG (reference sequence). V was shortened by 0 bases and J by 6 bases, with 5 bases between the two germline ends. The CDR3 totals 11 residues. In alopecia areata patients, both lesional scalp punch biopsies and peripheral blood were collected. Note on this clone: Its antigen remains unknown.

The specimen was CD4+ T cells sorted from blood, collected at week 0. The origin of this receptor is a human donor with alopecia areata. The V call is TRBV30, the J call TRBJ1-1; D remains unclear. CDR3 region: CAWSVRPEAFF. The CDR3 region has the DNA TGTGCCTGGAGTGTACGTCCTGAAGCTTTCTTT.